What follows are 31 T cell receptor beta chains derived from one specimen sequenced in a study of cytomegalovirus exposure and HLA in healthy donors. PCR used 60 Vbeta primers and 13 Jbeta primers. TCRdb's table, derived via immunoSEQ multiplex PCR, lists solely in-frame clones and lacks some. The sample lists under 300,000 clones, 84% occurring once. What was sequenced was PBMCs. These receptors all come from a woman aged 40 to 50 in good health and CMV-seropositive.

The rearrangement uses TRBV27 and TRBJ2-7, with D hard to call. Germline loops: CDR1 MNHEY, CDR2 SMNVEV (reference sequence). This CDR3 has 17 residues. The germline V and J ends were trimmed by 4 bases and 1 base, with 20 bases remaining between them. CDR3 in amino acids: CASSSLTNARVSYEQYF. The CDR3 bases are TGTGCCAGCAGTTCACTGACCAATGCACGGGTTTCCTACGAGCAGTACTTC.

The CDR3 DNA sequence: TGTGCCAGCAGCCAAGAGATGGGACAGGGGGTGAGTGGGGAAAAACTGTTTTTT. It specifies CASSQEMGQGVSGEKLFF. The chain uses TRBV4-2 and TRBJ1-4; 11 positions match TRBD1. The CDR3 spans 18 residues. Germline V gene sequence: CDR1 LGHNA, CDR2 YNFKEQ. V shed 0 bases, J shed 8 bases, and the junction held 11 bases outside the gene matches.

The gene calls are TRBV21-1 and TRBJ2-1; the DNA was not compared with TRBD2, the D call given in the table. TRBV21-1 is deemed a pseudogene. The CDR3 runs 20 residues. DNA of the CDR3: TGTGCCAGCAGCAAAGGGAAGGGGACTAGCCGGACATCCTCCTACAATGAGCAGTTCTTC. Translated: CASSKGKGTSRTSSYNEQFF.

The V call is TRBV19, the J call TRBJ2-5; the D gene is possibly TRBD1 (5 bases). The CDR3 is 13 amino acids. CDR1 LNHDA and CDR2 SQIVND come from the germline V gene (reference sequence). V lost 1 base to trimming and J lost 5 bases, with 8 bases between them. The DNA of the CDR3 is TGTGCCAGTAGTATAGTCAAGGGGGAGACCCAGTACTTC. This gives the protein CASSIVKGETQYF.

The chain combines TRBV19 with TRBJ2-3; D is perhaps TRBD1 (5 bases). The V and J ends lost 6 bases and 4 bases respectively, with 20 bases between them. This CDR3 is built from 16 residues. The germline V gene encodes CDR1 LNHDA and CDR2 SQIVND (reference sequence). CDR3 sequence: CASSPGWLGAADTQYF. The CDR3 DNA reads as TGTGCCAGTAGCCCTGGGTGGCTTGGGGCGGCAGATACGCAGTATTTT.

The V call is TRBV18, the J call TRBJ1-5; TRBD1 aligns across 8 bases. Germline CDR1 KGHSH, CDR2 LQKENI. Germline trimming cut 0 bases from V and 3 bases from J; bases unmatched to any gene: 10. CDR3 length equals 18 residues. The CDR3 DNA reads TGTGCCAGCTCACCACCAAATGCAGGGGGCTGGAACAATCAGCCCCAGCATTTT. Amino acid sequence: CASSPPNAGGWNNQPQHF.

J is TRBJ2-5 and V is TRBV7-2; 9 bases are shared with TRBD2. This CDR3 region has 14 residues. Germline values: CDR1 SGHTA, CDR2 FQGNSA. With 5 bases clipped from V and 3 bases from J, the junction kept 4 bases outside the gene matches. This chain's CDR3 is CASSPLAGKETQYF. CDR3 in DNA: TGTGCCAGCAGCCCTCTAGCGGGGAAAGAGACCCAGTACTTC.

This clone was detected only a few times. The chain carries TRBV19 and TRBJ2-1; 9 bases are shared with TRBD2. Germline CDR1 and CDR2: LNHDA and SQIVND (reference sequence). This CDR3 is built from 16 residues. Trimming cost V 1 base and J 2 bases; bases outside gene matches: 3. CDR3 amino acids: CASSIVLAGTYNEQFF. The CDR3, as DNA: TGTGCCAGTAGTATAGTGCTAGCGGGAACCTACAATGAGCAGTTCTTC.

The chain recombines TRBV30 with TRBJ1-1, with D possibly TRBD1 on 5 matching bases. Deletions cut 0 bases from V and 2 bases from J, with 7 bases between. CDR1 is GTSNPN, CDR2 SVGIG, per germline (reference sequence). The CDR3 is 13 residues long. In DNA form, the CDR3 reads TGTGCCTGGAGTGTACAGGCCAACACTGAAGCTTTCTTT. Translation gives CAWSVQANTEAFF.

This chain uses TRBV7-9 with TRBJ1-1; 7 bases map to TRBD1. Germline CDR1 is SEHNR and CDR2 is FQNEAQ (reference sequence). This CDR3 has 14 residues. After removal of 6 bases from V and 1 base from J, the junction contained 5 bases not matched to a gene. The CDR3 DNA is TGTGCCAGCAGTACGGGACAGACGAACACTGAAGCTTTCTTT. The encoded protein is CASSTGQTNTEAFF.

V usage is TRBV5-1 and J usage is TRBJ2-2, with 12 bases identical to TRBD2. This CDR3 comprises 16 residues. Looked up from germline, CDR1 is SGHRS and CDR2 is YFSETQ. The ends lost 3 bases at V and 5 bases at J; junction bases unmatched: 5. The DNA for the CDR3 is TGCGCCAGCAGCTATTCCGGGACTAGCGGGACCGGGGAGCTGTTTTTT. Amino acids: CASSYSGTSGTGELFF.

The V gene is TRBV5-6, the J gene TRBJ2-7; the D gene is possibly TRBD1 (6 bases). CDR1 and CDR2 from the germline V gene are SGHDT and YYEEEE. The CDR3 runs 15 residues. V lost 4 bases and J lost 2, with 16 bases in between. The CDR3 sequence: CASSPLGGGPYEQYF. The DNA for the CDR3 is TGTGCCAGCAGCCCATTAGGGGGTGGGCCCTACGAGCAGTACTTC. Combining the CDR3 with reference TRBV5-6 and TRBJ2-7 gives the whole variable domain DAGVTQSPTHLIKTRGQQVTLRCSPKSGHDTVSWYQQALGQGPQFIFQYYEEEERQRGNFPDRFSGHQFPNYSSELNVNALLLGDSALYLCASSPLGGGPYEQYFGPGTRLTVT.

This chain links TRBV5-5 with TRBJ2-7, with a weak D call TRBD2 (5 bases). Germline CDR1 and CDR2: SGHKS and YYEKEE (reference sequence). Trimming took off 5 bases at V and 7 bases at J, with 16 bases between the two ends. The CDR3 length is 13 residues. CDR3 sequence reads: CASSLDLGLEQYF. In DNA form, the CDR3 reads TGTGCCAGCAGTCTGGACTTGGGTTTAGAGCAGTACTTC.

The chain joins TRBV7-2 to TRBJ1-4, with TRBD1 identical over 7 bases. Germline values: CDR1 SGHTA, CDR2 FQGNSA. Germline trimming cut 5 bases from V and 3 bases from J; bases unmatched to any gene: 6. The CDR3 has 15 residues. CDR3 sequence: CASSPIQGPNEKLFF. Here the CDR3 DNA reads TGTGCCAGCAGCCCAATACAGGGGCCTAATGAAAAACTGTTTTTT.

CDR3 sequence (DNA): TGTGCCAGCAGTACCAGGGTCAATGAGCAGTTCTTC. Its translation is CASSTRVNEQFF. This chain uses TRBV13 with TRBJ2-1; the D gene is possibly TRBD1 (5 bases). V lost 6 bases and J 6 bases, leaving 9 bases between the germline ends. CDR3 size: 12 residues. From germline, CDR1 is PRHDT and CDR2 FYEKMQ (reference sequence).

The chain combines TRBV19 with TRBJ2-1; D remains unclear. CDR1 is LNHDA and CDR2 is SQIVND in the germline V gene (reference sequence). V lost 0 bases, J lost 8 bases, and 8 bases lay in between. CDR3 length equals 13 residues. This CDR3 reads CASSIEGLDEQFF. The DNA of the CDR3 is TGTGCCAGTAGTATAGAGGGCCTCGATGAGCAGTTCTTC.

The genes are TRBV5-1 and TRBJ2-2; TRBD2 might be the D (5 bases). The V end was cut by 3 bases, the J end by 4 bases, with 10 bases between. The CDR3 length is 14 residues. Germline V gene data show CDR1 as SGHRS and CDR2 as YFSETQ. The CDR3, as DNA: TGCGCCAGCAGCTCTCCTCGGGGCACCGGGGAGCTGTTTTTT. Encoded protein: CASSSPRGTGELFF.

The V and J genes are TRBV9 and TRBJ2-2, with TRBD1 as a possible D gene (6 bases). This CDR3 is built from 16 residues. CDR1 SGDLS and CDR2 YYNGEE come from the germline V gene. V was cut by 0 bases and J by 3 bases, with 12 bases left in between. CDR3 amino acids: CASSVGLEGDTGELFF. CDR3 nucleotides: TGTGCCAGCAGCGTAGGATTAGAGGGGGACACCGGGGAGCTGTTTTTT. The full variable domain, rest sourced from reference TRBV9 and TRBJ2-2, is DSGVTQTPKHLITATGQRVTLRCSPRSGDLSVYWYQQSLDQGLQFLIQYYNGEERAKGNILERFSAQQFPDLHSELNLSSLELGDSALYFCASSVGLEGDTGELFFGEGSRLTVL.

The rearrangement joins TRBV19 to TRBJ1-1, with 8 bases fitting TRBD1. This CDR3 is 11 amino acids long. V lost 9 bases and J lost 10; bases outside the gene matches: 7. CDR1 and CDR2 (germline): LNHDA, SQIVND (reference sequence). The CDR3, as DNA: TGTGCCAGCACAGGGGGTGGGGGAGCTTTCTTT. This sequence encodes CASTGGGGAFF.

In its sample, this clone was seen once. V gene TRBV18 combines with J gene TRBJ1-1; D is uncertain. CDR1 is KGHSH, CDR2 LQKENI, per germline. Between the trimmed V and J ends, which lost 2 bases and 3 bases, there was a span of 10 bases. The CDR3 extends over 14 amino acids. The CDR3 region is CASSPTLVDTEAFF. The CDR3 coding sequence is TGTGCCAGCTCACCAACCTTAGTGGACACTGAAGCTTTCTTT. The whole variable domain, filled in from reference TRBV18 and TRBJ1-1, reads NAGVMQNPRHLVRRRGQEARLRCSPMKGHSHVYWYRQLPEEGLKFMVYLQKENIIDESGMPKERFSAEFPKEGPSILRIQQVVRGDSAAYFCASSPTLVDTEAFFGQGTRLTVV.

The J gene is TRBJ2-5, the V gene TRBV5-8, with TRBD1 matching over 7 bases. V was pared by 0 bases and J by 4 bases, with 12 bases of the junction left unmatched. Germline lookup yields CDR1 SGHTS and CDR2 YDEGEE. CDR3 length: 17 amino acids. This CDR3 is CASSLVRQGIRGETQYF. DNA of the CDR3: TGTGCCAGCAGCTTGGTTCGACAGGGAATTCGTGGAGAGACCCAGTACTTC.

The J gene is TRBJ1-4, the V gene TRBV6-5, with TRBD1 identical over 7 bases. CDR1 and CDR2 (germline): MNHEY, SVGAGI. Trimming took 2 bases from V and 8 from J; bases not matched to a gene: 2. The CDR3 totals 13 residues. The DNA of the CDR3 is TGTGCCAGCAGTTACGGCAGGGGGGAAAAACTGTTTTTT. Translating it yields CASSYGRGEKLFF.

This chain links TRBV28 with TRBJ2-7, with unresolved D. The CDR3 has 12 residues. V lost 5 bases to trimming and J lost 7 bases, with 12 bases between them. Germline V gene sequence: CDR1 MDHEN, CDR2 SYDVKM. CDR3 in DNA: TGTGCCAGCAGTACGACTCTAGTGGAGCAGTACTTC. It is translated as CASSTTLVEQYF.

The rearrangement joins TRBV5-1 to TRBJ2-2; D is unclear. Germline-derived CDR1 and CDR2 are SGHRS and YFSETQ. This CDR3 spans 11 amino acids. V was shortened by 2 bases and J by 8 bases, with 4 bases between the two germline ends. The CDR3 coding sequence is TGCGCCAGCAGCTTTGCGGGGGAGCTGTTTTTT. Translation: CASSFAGELFF.

The chain recombines TRBV6-6 with TRBJ2-1, with D possibly being TRBD2 (5 bases). CDR1 and CDR2 (germline): MNHNY, SVGAGI (reference sequence). The germline V and J ends were trimmed by 4 bases and 4 bases, with 8 bases remaining between them. The CDR3 covers 13 residues. CDR3 residues: CASSLERYNEQFF. The CDR3 DNA sequence: TGTGCCAGCAGTTTAGAGCGGTACAATGAGCAGTTCTTC.

The chain employs TRBV5-1 and TRBJ2-5; TRBD1 might be the D (6 bases). Germline CDR1 is SGHRS and CDR2 is YFSETQ. This CDR3 contains 14 residues. The V end was cut by 4 bases, the J end by 2 bases, with 12 bases between. CDR3 DNA sequence: TGCGCCAGCAGCCTCCCGACAGGACAAGAGACCCAGTACTTC. This codes for CASSLPTGQETQYF.

The gene calls are TRBV9 and TRBJ2-3; D call uncertain. V dropped 0 bases and J dropped 2 bases, with 10 bases sitting between them. Germline V gene data show CDR1 as SGDLS and CDR2 as YYNGEE. The CDR3 loop spans 15 amino acids. CDR3 nucleotides: TGTGCCAGCAGCGTAGCCCCTACTTCCACAGATACGCAGTATTTT. Encoded protein: CASSVAPTSTDTQYF.

The CDR3 nucleotides are TGTGCCAGCAGCTTAGGAGGGACAGTCCCTCGGGATGGCTACACCTTC. This sequence encodes CASSLGGTVPRDGYTF. This chain links TRBV7-6 with TRBJ1-2, with 7 nucleotides matching TRBD1. This CDR3 region has 16 residues. The germline V gene has CDR1 SGHVS and CDR2 FNYEAQ. The V segment lost 1 base and the J segment 6 bases; nucleotides outside the gene matches: 11.

The gene calls are TRBV28 and TRBJ2-5, with 10 bases matching TRBD1. The V gene's germline CDR1 is MDHEN and CDR2 SYDVKM. The CDR3 is 15 residues long. The trim removed 6 bases at V and 4 bases at J, leaving 8 bases unmatched. The CDR3 here is CASSRQTGGRETQYF. The CDR3 DNA follows: TGTGCCAGCAGCCGCCAGACAGGGGGCCGAGAGACCCAGTACTTC.

The chain couples TRBV28 to TRBJ1-3; 12 bases map to TRBD1. The CDR3 consists of 17 residues. V lost 6 bases, J lost 1 base, and 7 bases stayed unmatched. The germline V gene has CDR1 MDHEN and CDR2 SYDVKM. CDR3 loop: CASRPGTGGISGNTIYF. CDR3 sequence (DNA): TGTGCCAGCAGGCCGGGGACAGGGGGCATATCTGGAAACACCATATATTTT. Full variable domain (outside the CDR3, taken from reference TRBV28 and TRBJ1-3): DVKVTQSSRYLVKRTGEKVFLECVQDMDHENMFWYRQDPGLGLRLIYFSYDVKMKEKGDIPEGYSVSREKKERFSLILESASTNQTSMYLCASRPGTGGISGNTIYFGEGSWLTVV.

V and J are TRBV5-6 and TRBJ2-1, with D perhaps TRBD2 (6 bases). Trimming cost V 4 bases and J 9 bases, with 14 bases left between them. Germline V gene lookup returns CDR1 SGHDT and CDR2 YYEEEE. There are 13 residues in the CDR3. The CDR3 loop reads CASSLPSGLEQFF. The CDR3 DNA sequence: TGTGCCAGCAGCCTACCAAGCGGGCTTGAGCAGTTCTTC.